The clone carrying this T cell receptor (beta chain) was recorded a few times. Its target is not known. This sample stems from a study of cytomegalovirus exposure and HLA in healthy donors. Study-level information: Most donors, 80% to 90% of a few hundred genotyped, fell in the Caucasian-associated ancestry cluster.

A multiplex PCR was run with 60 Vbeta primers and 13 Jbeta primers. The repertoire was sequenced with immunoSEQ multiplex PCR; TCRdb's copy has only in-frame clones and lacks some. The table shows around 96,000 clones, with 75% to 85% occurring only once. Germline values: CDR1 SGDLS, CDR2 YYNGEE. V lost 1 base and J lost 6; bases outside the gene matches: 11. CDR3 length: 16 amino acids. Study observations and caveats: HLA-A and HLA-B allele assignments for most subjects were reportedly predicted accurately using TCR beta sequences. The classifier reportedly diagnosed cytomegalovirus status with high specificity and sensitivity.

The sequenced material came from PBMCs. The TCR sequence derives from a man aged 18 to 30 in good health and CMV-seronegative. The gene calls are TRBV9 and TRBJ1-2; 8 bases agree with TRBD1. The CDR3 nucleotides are TGTGCCAGCAGCGTACAGACAGGGGATCCTTCTGATGGCTACACCTTC. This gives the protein CASSVQTGDPSDGYTF. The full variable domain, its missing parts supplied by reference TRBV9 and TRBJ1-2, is DSGVTQTPKHLITATGQRVTLRCSPRSGDLSVYWYQQSLDQGLQFLIQYYNGEERAKGNILERFSAQQFPDLHSELNLSSLELGDSALYFCASSVQTGDPSDGYTFGSGTRLTVV.